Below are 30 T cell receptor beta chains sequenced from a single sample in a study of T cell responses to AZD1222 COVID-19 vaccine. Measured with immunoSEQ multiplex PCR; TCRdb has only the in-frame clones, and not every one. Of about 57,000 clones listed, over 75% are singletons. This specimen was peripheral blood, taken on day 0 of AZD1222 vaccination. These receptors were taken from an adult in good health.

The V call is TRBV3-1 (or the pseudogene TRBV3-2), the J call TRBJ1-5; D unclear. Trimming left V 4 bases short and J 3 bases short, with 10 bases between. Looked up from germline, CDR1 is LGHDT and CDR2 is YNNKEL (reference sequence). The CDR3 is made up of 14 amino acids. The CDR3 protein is CASSPDRANQPQHF. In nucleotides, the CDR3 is TGTGCCAGCAGCCCCGACCGGGCCAATCAGCCCCAGCATTTT.

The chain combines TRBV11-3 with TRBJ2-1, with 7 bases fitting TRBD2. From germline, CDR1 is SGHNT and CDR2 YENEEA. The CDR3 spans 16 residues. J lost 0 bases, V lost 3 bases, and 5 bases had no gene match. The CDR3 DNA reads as TGTGCCAGCAGCTTCAGCGGGATTAGCTCCTACAATGAGCAGTTCTTC. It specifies CASSFSGISSYNEQFF.

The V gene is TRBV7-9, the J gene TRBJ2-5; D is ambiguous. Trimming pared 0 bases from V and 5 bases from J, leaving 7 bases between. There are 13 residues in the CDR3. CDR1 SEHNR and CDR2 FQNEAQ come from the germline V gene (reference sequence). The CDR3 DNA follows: TGTGCCAGCAGCTTAGCTTTCAGGGAGACCCAGTACTTC. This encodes CASSLAFRETQYF.

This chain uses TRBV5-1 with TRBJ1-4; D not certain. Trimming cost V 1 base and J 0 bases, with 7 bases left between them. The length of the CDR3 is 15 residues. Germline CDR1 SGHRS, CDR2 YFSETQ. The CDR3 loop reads CASSLSPATNEKLFF. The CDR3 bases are TGCGCCAGCAGCTTGTCGCCAGCAACTAATGAAAAACTGTTTTTT.

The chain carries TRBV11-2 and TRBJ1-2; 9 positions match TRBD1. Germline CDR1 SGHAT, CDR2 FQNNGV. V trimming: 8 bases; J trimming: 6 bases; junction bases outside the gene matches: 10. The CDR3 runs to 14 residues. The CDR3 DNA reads TGTGCCAGCTTTGGCACAGGGGGCGGGGATGGCTACACCTTC. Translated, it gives CASFGTGGGDGYTF.

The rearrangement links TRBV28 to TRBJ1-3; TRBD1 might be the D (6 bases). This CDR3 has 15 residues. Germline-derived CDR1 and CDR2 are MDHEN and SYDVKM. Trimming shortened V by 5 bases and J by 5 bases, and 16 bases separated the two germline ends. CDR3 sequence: CASSPGGGARNTIYF. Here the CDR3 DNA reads TGTGCCAGCAGTCCGGGCGGGGGCGCAAGAAACACCATATATTTT.

CDR3 DNA sequence: TGTGCCACCGTCGGCCAGCGGGGCGGAGAGACCCAGTACTTC. It is translated as CATVGQRGGETQYF. The chain joins TRBV15 to TRBJ2-5, with TRBD2 matching 7 bases. Unmatched junction bases numbered 10, after V lost 8 bases and J lost 4 bases. The germline CDR1 and CDR2 sequences are LNHNV and YYDKDF (reference sequence). The CDR3 covers 14 residues.

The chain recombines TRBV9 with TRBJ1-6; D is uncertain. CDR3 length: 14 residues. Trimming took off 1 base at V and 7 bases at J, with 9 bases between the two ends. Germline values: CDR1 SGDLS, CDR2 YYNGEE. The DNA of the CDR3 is TGTGCCAGCAGCGTAATTTCGGAAAATTCACCCCTCCACTTT. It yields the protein CASSVISENSPLHF.

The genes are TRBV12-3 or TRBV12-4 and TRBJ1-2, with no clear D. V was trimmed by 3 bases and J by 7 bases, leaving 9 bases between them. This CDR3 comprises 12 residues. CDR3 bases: TGTGCCAGCAGTTTGGTGGGGAGTGGCTACACCTTC. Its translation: CASSLVGSGYTF.

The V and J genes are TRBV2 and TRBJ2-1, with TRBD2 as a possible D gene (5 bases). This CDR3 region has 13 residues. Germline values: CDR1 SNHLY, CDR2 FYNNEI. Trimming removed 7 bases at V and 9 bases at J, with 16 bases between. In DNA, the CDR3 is TGTGCCAGCACTCGGCTAGCTTGGGGTGAGCAGTTCTTC. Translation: CASTRLAWGEQFF.

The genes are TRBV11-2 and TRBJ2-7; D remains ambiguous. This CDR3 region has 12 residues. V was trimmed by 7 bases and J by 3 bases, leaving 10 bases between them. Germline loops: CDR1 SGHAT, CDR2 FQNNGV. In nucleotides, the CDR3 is TGTGCCAGCAAGGGCGGCGACTACGAGCAGTACTTC. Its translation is CASKGGDYEQYF.

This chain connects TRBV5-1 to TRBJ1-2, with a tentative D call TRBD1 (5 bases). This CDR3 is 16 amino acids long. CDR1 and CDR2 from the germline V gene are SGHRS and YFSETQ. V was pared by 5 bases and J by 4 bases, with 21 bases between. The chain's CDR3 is CASSHSSTGLLYGYTF. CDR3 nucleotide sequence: TGCGCCAGCAGTCATTCGTCAACGGGACTCCTCTATGGCTACACCTTC.

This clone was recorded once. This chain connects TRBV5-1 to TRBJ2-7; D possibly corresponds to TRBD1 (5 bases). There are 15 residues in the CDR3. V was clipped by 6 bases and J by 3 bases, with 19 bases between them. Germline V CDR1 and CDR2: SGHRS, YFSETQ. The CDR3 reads CASKSDPGNNYEQYF. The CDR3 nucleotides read TGCGCCAGCAAATCGGACCCAGGGAATAACTACGAGCAGTACTTC.

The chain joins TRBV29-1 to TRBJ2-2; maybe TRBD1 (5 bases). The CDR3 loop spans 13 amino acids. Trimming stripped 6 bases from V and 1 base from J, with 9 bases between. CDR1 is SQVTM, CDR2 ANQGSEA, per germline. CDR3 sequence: CSVRQKNTGELFF. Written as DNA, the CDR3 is TGCAGCGTCCGACAGAAGAACACCGGGGAGCTGTTTTTT.

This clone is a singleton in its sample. The CDR3 nucleotides are TGTGCCAGCAGCAGACAGGGTAATAATTCACCCCTCCACTTT. As protein: CASSRQGNNSPLHF. This chain connects TRBV11-1 to TRBJ1-6, with 7 nucleotides matching TRBD1. The CDR3 length is 14 residues. J lost 5 bases, V lost 5 bases, and 3 bases had no gene match. Germline CDR1 and CDR2: SGHAT and FQDESV (reference sequence).

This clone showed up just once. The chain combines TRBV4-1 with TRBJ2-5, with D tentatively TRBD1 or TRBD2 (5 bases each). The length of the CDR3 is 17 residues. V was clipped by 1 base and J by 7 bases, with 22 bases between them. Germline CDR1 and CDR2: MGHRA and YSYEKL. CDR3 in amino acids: CASSQGPPRDLRGTQYF. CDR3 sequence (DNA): TGCGCCAGCAGCCAAGGCCCCCCCCGGGACCTAAGGGGGACCCAGTACTTC.

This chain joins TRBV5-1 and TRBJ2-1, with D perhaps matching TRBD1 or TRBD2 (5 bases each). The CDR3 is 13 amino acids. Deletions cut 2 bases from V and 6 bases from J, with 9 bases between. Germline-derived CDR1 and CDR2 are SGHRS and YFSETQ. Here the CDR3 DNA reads TGCGCCAGCAGCTTTATTGGGGGCAATGAGCAGTTCTTC. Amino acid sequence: CASSFIGGNEQFF.

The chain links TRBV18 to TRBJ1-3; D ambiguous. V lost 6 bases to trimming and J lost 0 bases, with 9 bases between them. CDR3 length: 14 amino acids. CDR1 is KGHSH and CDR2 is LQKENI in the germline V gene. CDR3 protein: CASSPGSSGNTIYF. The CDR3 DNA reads TGTGCCAGCTCCCCCGGATCCTCTGGAAACACCATATATTTT.

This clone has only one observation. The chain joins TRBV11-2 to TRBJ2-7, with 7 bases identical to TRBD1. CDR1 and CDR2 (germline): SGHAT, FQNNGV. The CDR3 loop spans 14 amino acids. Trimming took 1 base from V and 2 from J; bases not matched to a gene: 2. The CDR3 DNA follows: TGTGCCAGCAGCTTAGGGACAGGAACCTACGAGCAGTACTTC. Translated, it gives CASSLGTGTYEQYF.

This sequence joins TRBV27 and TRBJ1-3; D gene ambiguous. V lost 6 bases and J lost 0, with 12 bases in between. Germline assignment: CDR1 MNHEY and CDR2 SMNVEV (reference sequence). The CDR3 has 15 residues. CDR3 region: CASSLTFSSGNTIYF. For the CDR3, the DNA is TGTGCCAGCAGCCTGACATTTAGCTCTGGAAACACCATATATTTT.

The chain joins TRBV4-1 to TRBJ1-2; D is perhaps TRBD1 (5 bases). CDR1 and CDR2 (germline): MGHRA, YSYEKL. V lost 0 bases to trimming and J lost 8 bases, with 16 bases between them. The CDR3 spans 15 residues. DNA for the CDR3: TGCGCCAGCAGCCAAGATTTTGAAACTTACAGGGGCTACACCTTC. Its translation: CASSQDFETYRGYTF.

The CDR3: CASKGQSGANVLTF. In DNA, the CDR3 is TGCGCCAGCAAGGGCCAGTCGGGGGCCAACGTCCTGACTTTC. This chain links TRBV5-1 with TRBJ2-6; D is unresolved. CDR1 SGHRS and CDR2 YFSETQ come from the germline V gene. V shed 6 bases and J shed 4 bases, with 11 bases lying between them. CDR3 length: 14 residues.

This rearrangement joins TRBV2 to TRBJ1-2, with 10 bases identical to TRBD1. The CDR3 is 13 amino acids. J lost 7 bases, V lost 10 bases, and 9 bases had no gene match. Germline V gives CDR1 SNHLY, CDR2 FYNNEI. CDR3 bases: TGTGCCAACCTCAGGGACAGGGGTCGTGGCTACACCTTC. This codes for CANLRDRGRGYTF.

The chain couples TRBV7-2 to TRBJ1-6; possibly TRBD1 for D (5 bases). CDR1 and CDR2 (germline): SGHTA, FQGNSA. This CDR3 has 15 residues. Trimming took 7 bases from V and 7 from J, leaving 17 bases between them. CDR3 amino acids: CASTRPGLGNSPLHF. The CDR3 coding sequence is TGTGCCAGCACGCGACCAGGGTTGGGGAATTCACCCCTCCACTTT.

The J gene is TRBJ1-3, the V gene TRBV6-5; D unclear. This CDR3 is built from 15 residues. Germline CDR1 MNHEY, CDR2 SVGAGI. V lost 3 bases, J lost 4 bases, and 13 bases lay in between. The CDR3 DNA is TGTGCCAGCAGTTATGACGAGATAGGAGGAAACACCATATATTTT. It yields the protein CASSYDEIGGNTIYF.

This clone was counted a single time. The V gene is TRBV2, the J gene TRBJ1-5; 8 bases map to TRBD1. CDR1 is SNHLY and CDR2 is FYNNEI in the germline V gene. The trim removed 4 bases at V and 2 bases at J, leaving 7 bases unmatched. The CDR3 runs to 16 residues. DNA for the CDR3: TGTGCCAGCAGTGGCCAGGGGGCTAGGGGCAATCAGCCCCAGCATTTT. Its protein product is CASSGQGARGNQPQHF.

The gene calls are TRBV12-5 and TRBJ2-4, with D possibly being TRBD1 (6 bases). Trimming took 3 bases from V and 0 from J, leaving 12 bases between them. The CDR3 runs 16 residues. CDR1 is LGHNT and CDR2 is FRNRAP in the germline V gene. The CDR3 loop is CASGFRTVLAKNIQYF. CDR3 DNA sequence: TGTGCTAGTGGTTTTAGGACAGTCCTAGCCAAAAACATTCAGTACTTC.

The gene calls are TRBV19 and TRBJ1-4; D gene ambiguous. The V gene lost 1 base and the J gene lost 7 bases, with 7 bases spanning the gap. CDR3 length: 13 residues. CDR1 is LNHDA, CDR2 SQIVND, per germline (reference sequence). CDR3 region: CASSIVGSEKLFF. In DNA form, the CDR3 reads TGTGCCAGTAGTATAGTAGGTTCTGAAAAACTGTTTTTT.

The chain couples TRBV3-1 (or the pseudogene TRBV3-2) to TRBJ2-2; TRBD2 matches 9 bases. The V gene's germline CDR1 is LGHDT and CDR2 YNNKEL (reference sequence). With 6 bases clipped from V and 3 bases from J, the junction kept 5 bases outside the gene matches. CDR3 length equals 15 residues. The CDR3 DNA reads TGTGCCAGCAGTGTAGCGGGGGCCCACACCGGGGAGCTGTTTTTT. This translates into CASSVAGAHTGELFF.

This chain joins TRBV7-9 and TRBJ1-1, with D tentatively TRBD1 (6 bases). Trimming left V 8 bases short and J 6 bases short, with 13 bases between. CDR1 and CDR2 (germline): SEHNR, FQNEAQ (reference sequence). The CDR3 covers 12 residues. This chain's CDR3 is CASLRGAAEAFF. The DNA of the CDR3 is TGTGCCAGCTTGAGGGGGGCGGCTGAAGCTTTCTTT.